A selection of T cell receptor beta chains follows, all from one sample in a study of blood T cell repertoires in COVID-19. Profiled with immunoSEQ multiplex PCR; TCRdb holds only in-frame clones, not every one. The sample has about 200,000 clones, 82% seen once. Material for sequencing was peripheral blood. Receptors originate from a woman aged 60-70 years with COVID-19, enrolled during active disease. The CDR3 runs from the conserved cysteine through the conserved F or W. The D gene is left open where the match is weak. Expanded clones get a size class; other rows say once, few or many, or leave the size out.

CDR3: CATSDPKTSHNEQFF
DNA: TGTGCCACCAGTGACCCTAAGACTAGCCACAATGAGCAGTTCTTC
size: -
V: TRBV24-1
D: TRBD2
J: TRBJ2-1
length: 15

CDR3: CASGEGAPGDEQFF
DNA: TGTGCCAGCGGGGAGGGAGCACCCGGGGATGAGCAGTTCTTC
size: -
V: TRBV7-2
D: TRBD2
J: TRBJ2-1
length: 14

CDR3: CASSERGLAGELFF
DNA: TGCGCCAGCAGTGAACGGGGACTAGCCGGGGAGCTGTTTTTT
size: few
V: TRBV10-1
D: TRBD2
J: TRBJ2-2
length: 14

CDR3: CASSFGQVRTDTQYF
DNA: TGCGCCAGCAGCTTTGGACAGGTCCGTACAGATACGCAGTATTTT
size: -
V: TRBV5-1
D: TRBD1
J: TRBJ2-3
length: 15

CDR3: CSVSSGGNNEQFF
DNA: TGCAGCGTGAGTAGCGGGGGCAACAATGAGCAGTTCTTC
size: -
V: TRBV29-1
D: TRBD2
J: TRBJ2-1
length: 13

CDR3: CASSLAQGYGDTQYF
DNA: TGTGCCAGCAGCTTAGCGCAGGGATACGGGGATACGCAGTATTTT
size: -
V: TRBV7-2
D: -
J: TRBJ2-3
length: 15

CDR3: CASREPRTGGDSNYGYTF
DNA: TGTGCCAGCAGAGAACCCCGGACAGGGGGAGATAGTAACTATGGCTACACCTTC
size: -
V: TRBV6-1
D: TRBD1
J: TRBJ1-2
length: 18

CDR3: CASSEGTGGGYTIYF
DNA: TGTGCTAGCAGCGAGGGGACAGGGGGAGGATACACCATATATTTT
size: -
V: TRBV7-7
D: TRBD1
J: TRBJ1-3
length: 15

CDR3: CASSLGLAGGRNEQFF
DNA: TGTGCCAGCAGCCTGGGACTAGCGGGGGGGCGCAATGAGCAGTTCTTC
size: few
V: TRBV11-3
D: TRBD2
J: TRBJ2-1
length: 16

CDR3: CASSPQTGLRYEQYF
DNA: TGTGCCAGCAGTCCCCAGACAGGGCTACGCTACGAGCAGTACTTC
size: -
V: TRBV28
D: TRBD1
J: TRBJ2-7
length: 15

CDR3: CASTSLVGTSFDTQYF
DNA: TGTGCCAGTACAAGCTTGGTGGGGACTAGCTTCGATACGCAGTATTTT
size: -
V: TRBV19
D: TRBD2
J: TRBJ2-3
length: 16

CDR3: CASSPLLGTGLGEQFF
DNA: TGTGCCAGCTCACCATTGCTCGGGACAGGGTTGGGTGAGCAGTTCTTC
size: -
V: TRBV18
D: TRBD1
J: TRBJ2-1
length: 16

CDR3: CASSTTGTGIATNEKLFF
DNA: TGTGCCAGCAGCACCACCGGGACAGGGATTGCAACTAATGAAAAACTGTTTTTT
size: -
V: TRBV11-2
D: TRBD1
J: TRBJ1-4
length: 18

CDR3: CASSWSATGKQPQHF
DNA: TGTGCCAGCAGCTGGTCCGCGACAGGGAAACAGCCCCAGCATTTT
size: -
V: TRBV2
D: TRBD1
J: TRBJ1-5
length: 15

CDR3: CASSLSGVATATTDTQYF
DNA: TGTGCCAGCAGCTTATCGGGGGTGGCCACAGCGACCACAGATACGCAGTATTTT
size: once
V: TRBV7-9
D: -
J: TRBJ2-3
length: 18

CDR3: CASSVGGVQYF
DNA: TGTGCCAGCAGCGTAGGGGGTGTTCAGTACTTC
size: -
V: TRBV12-3/TRBV12-4
D: -
J: TRBJ2-4
length: 11

CDR3: CASSVESGFADTQYF
DNA: TGTGCCAGCAGCGTAGAATCGGGGTTTGCAGATACGCAGTATTTT
size: -
V: TRBV9
D: -
J: TRBJ2-3
length: 15

CDR3: CASSYSKNQGARGHEQYF
DNA: TGTGCCAGCAGTTACTCGAAGAATCAGGGGGCGCGAGGCCACGAGCAGTACTTC
size: once
V: TRBV6-8
D: TRBD1
J: TRBJ2-7
length: 18

CDR3: CAWSTGTSGRASYEQYF
DNA: TGTGCCTGGAGTACCGGGACTAGCGGGAGGGCCAGCTACGAGCAGTACTTC
size: -
V: TRBV30
D: TRBD2
J: TRBJ2-7
length: 17

CDR3: CASSPPLSRRASNTGELFF
DNA: TGTGCCAGCTCACCACCGCTTAGCAGGCGGGCATCGAACACCGGGGAGCTGTTTTTT
size: -
V: TRBV18
D: -
J: TRBJ2-2
length: 19

CDR3: CASRHRVEAFF
DNA: TGTGCCAGCCGGCACAGGGTTGAAGCTTTCTTT
size: -
V: TRBV19
D: -
J: TRBJ1-1
length: 11

CDR3: CAWGQGIQPQHF
DNA: TGTGCCTGGGGACAGGGGATTCAGCCCCAGCATTTT
size: -
V: TRBV30
D: TRBD1
J: TRBJ1-5
length: 12

CDR3: CASSGQGHYGYTF
DNA: TGTGCCAGCTCAGGACAGGGCCACTATGGCTACACCTTC
size: once
V: TRBV18
D: TRBD1
J: TRBJ1-2
length: 13

CDR3: CASSDRHRDSPLHF
DNA: TGTGCCAGCAGCGACCGCCATCGGGATTCACCCCTCCACTTT
size: few
V: TRBV11-1
D: -
J: TRBJ1-6
length: 14

CDR3: CASSAGLAGGLNEQFF
DNA: TGTGCCAGTAGTGCGGGACTAGCGGGGGGGCTCAATGAGCAGTTCTTC
size: once
V: TRBV19
D: TRBD2
J: TRBJ2-1
length: 16

CDR3: CASSTRTGLNTEAFF
DNA: TGCGCCAGCAGCACCAGGACAGGTTTGAACACTGAAGCTTTCTTT
size: -
V: TRBV5-1
D: TRBD1
J: TRBJ1-1
length: 15

CDR3: CASSLVGQVNTEAFF
DNA: TGTGCCAGCAGCTTGGTAGGACAAGTCAACACTGAAGCTTTCTTT
size: few
V: TRBV5-6
D: -
J: TRBJ1-1
length: 15

CDR3: CASRDPGGDEQYF
DNA: TGTGCCAGCAGGGACCCCGGGGGAGACGAGCAGTACTTC
size: -
V: TRBV6-5
D: -
J: TRBJ2-7
length: 13